This TCR beta chain was sequenced for a study of CD8 T cells in ankylosing spondylitis. Study outcomes and limitations: Blood of patients with ankylosing spondylitis appeared to be characterized by a TCR beta motif of roughly eight highly homologous variants.

TCRdb redid the calling of the 5' RACE reads with MiXCR, one entry per CDR3 protein. The table has around 440,000 distinct CDR3 sequences, 15% to 20% seen once; the top ten hold approximately 0.97%. The CDR3 has 12 amino acids. The germline V and J ends were trimmed by 5 bases and 6 bases, with 11 bases remaining between them. CDR1 is MGHDK, CDR2 SYGVNS, per germline. Notes on this clonotype: Its specificity is not known.

This clonotype was obtained from a male donor with ankylosing spondylitis. This rearrangement joins TRBV25-1 to TRBJ2-7; D is unclear. The sample taken for sequencing was blood, either unsorted or a sorted T cell fraction (not recorded which). CDR3 DNA sequence: TGTGCCAGCAGTCCCTTCCTCGGCGAGCAGTACTTC. Translation gives CASSPFLGEQYF.